The 26 T cell receptor beta chains given below trace back to one sample, sequenced in a study of regulatory T cells in long-lasting Graves disease. The sample's time point: newly diagnosed GD, antithyroid drugs for less than 3 months. PBMCs provided the RNA from which the TCR library was made. The TCR beta library used iRepertoire HTBI primers with Arm-PCR amplification of CDR3. TCRdb recomputed calls from the multiplex PCR reads with MiXCR, one row per CDR3 protein. This sample carries about 430,000 distinct CDR3 sequences, 15% of them seen once, and the ten largest clones take approximately 8%. The sample also formed part of further work on T cells in Graves' hyperthyroidism and ophthalmopathy.

Sequencing was performed on peripheral blood mononuclear cells (PBMCs), taken at new diagnosis, from a patient treated with antithyroid drugs. These receptors all stem from a woman aged 40 to 50 with Graves disease.

CDR3 protein: CAWSLEGGELFF. The DNA of the CDR3 is TGTGCCTGGAGTTTAGAGGGTGGGGAGCTGTTTTTT. This chain connects TRBV30 to TRBJ2-2, with D perhaps TRBD2 (5 bases). V was trimmed by 2 bases and J by 8 bases, leaving 9 bases between them. CDR1 GTSNPN and CDR2 SVGIG come from the germline V gene (reference sequence). The CDR3 consists of 12 residues.

This clonotype was counted many times. The chain combines TRBV12-3 or TRBV12-4 with TRBJ2-5; unclear D gene. Trimming pared 6 bases from V and 9 bases from J, leaving 11 bases between. CDR3 length: 11 residues. CDR3 nucleotides: TGTGCCAGCAGCCAGAAGTCGGCCCAGTACTTC. Translating gives CASSQKSAQYF.

This rearrangement joins TRBV3-1 to TRBJ1-2; 8 bases are shared with TRBD1. Germline V gene sequence: CDR1 LGHDT, CDR2 YNNKEL (reference sequence). The trim removed 2 bases at V and 4 bases at J, leaving 6 bases unmatched. This CDR3 comprises 15 residues. CDR3 coding DNA: TGTGCCAGCAGCCAAAGGGGACAGGTTCTCTATGGCTACACCTTC. Amino acid sequence: CASSQRGQVLYGYTF.

This clonotype was seen only a few times. Mismatch with germline at one junction end may stem from a read error. The V call is TRBV15, the J call TRBJ2-1; a possible D gene is TRBD2 (6 bases). This CDR3 is built from 18 residues. The V gene's germline CDR1 is LNHNV and CDR2 YYDKDF (reference sequence). The CDR3 here is CATSRPTQWGEVYNGQFF. The CDR3 nucleotides are TGTGCCACCAGCAGACCAACCCAGTGGGGGGAGGTATACAATGGGCAGTTCTTC.

This clonotype was seen many times. The V call is TRBV18, the J call TRBJ2-1; D is ambiguous. The CDR3 length is 15 residues. Germline-derived CDR1 and CDR2 are KGHSH and LQKENI. Between the trimmed V and J ends, which lost 1 base and 2 bases, there was a span of 9 bases. The DNA of the CDR3 is TGTGCCAGCTCACCACTGGTAGTTCCCTACAATGAGCAGTTCTTC. It encodes CASSPLVVPYNEQFF.

This clonotype was seen at least ten times. The chain couples TRBV12-3 or TRBV12-4 to TRBJ2-5; 7 nucleotides match TRBD2. V trimming: 6 bases; J trimming: 5 bases; junction bases outside the gene matches: 6. This CDR3 has 13 residues. The CDR3 is CASREGRAETQYF. The CDR3 DNA is TGTGCCAGCAGGGAAGGGAGGGCTGAGACCCAGTACTTC.

The V gene is TRBV5-1, the J gene TRBJ2-7; D assignment may be TRBD1 or TRBD2 (5 bases each). This CDR3 comprises 15 residues. Germline V gene data show CDR1 as SGHRS and CDR2 as YFSETQ. V lost 3 bases and J lost 6, with 19 bases in between. The CDR3 sequence is CASSSVAWGEGEQYF. CDR3 nucleotides: TGCGCCAGCAGCTCCGTCGCATGGGGCGAGGGCGAGCAGTACTTC. Using reference TRBV5-1 and TRBJ2-7 for the parts outside the CDR3, the full variable domain is KAGVTQTPRYLIKTRGQQVTLSCSPISGHRSVSWYQQTPGQGLQFLFEYFSETQRNKGNFPGRFSGRQFSNSRSEMNVSTLELGDSALYLCASSSVAWGEGEQYFGPGTRLTVT.

This clonotype was detected only once. A read error may account for a junction end that differs from germline. The chain couples TRBV9 to TRBJ1-4; D call uncertain. The CDR3 has 15 amino acids. The V gene's germline CDR1 is SGDLS and CDR2 YYNGEE. CDR3 region: CASSVARGVEEKLFF. DNA of the CDR3: TGCGCCAGCAGCGTAGCCCGGGGTGTGGAAGAAAAACTGTTTTTT.

This clonotype was detected many times. V is TRBV5-1 and J is TRBJ1-3, with D perhaps TRBD1 (5 bases). V was trimmed by 3 bases and J by 9 bases, leaving 16 bases between them. This CDR3 is 14 amino acids long. Germline CDR1 reads SGHRS; CDR2 reads YFSETQ. The DNA for the CDR3 is TGCGCCAGCAGCTCCGGGACTCCTCAGGGCACCATATATTTT. This codes for CASSSGTPQGTIYF.

This clonotype was observed at least ten times. This chain joins TRBV11-2 and TRBJ2-3, with D unresolved. Germline assignment: CDR1 SGHAT and CDR2 FQNNGV. CDR3 length: 13 amino acids. The ends were cut back, 5 bases at V and 0 bases at J, with 6 bases in the middle. CDR3 region: CASSPGSTDTQYF. The DNA for the CDR3 is TGTGCCAGCAGCCCCGGGAGCACAGATACGCAGTATTTT.

In this sample, this clonotype turned up many times. V is TRBV11-3 and J is TRBJ2-1, with 10 bases aligning to TRBD1. The CDR3 extends over 15 amino acids. Germline CDR1 and CDR2: SGHNT and YENEEA. V lost 6 bases and J lost 3; bases outside the gene matches: 5. CDR3 sequence (DNA): TGTGCCAGCAGTTCCCGGGACAGGGGCTACAATGAGCAGTTCTTC. Translating gives CASSSRDRGYNEQFF.

The V and J genes are TRBV19 and TRBJ2-1; possible D gene TRBD1, 6 bases. The V end lost 3 bases, the J end lost 10 bases, and 16 bases lay between the germline ends. Germline V CDR1 and CDR2: LNHDA, SQIVND (reference sequence). This CDR3 has 14 residues. The CDR3 is CASSMGHGVGEQFF. CDR3 bases: TGTGCCAGTAGTATGGGACACGGGGTAGGAGAGCAGTTCTTC.

This clonotype was counted only a few times. V gene TRBV19 combines with J gene TRBJ1-2; D is undetermined. Germline lookup yields CDR1 LNHDA and CDR2 SQIVND (reference sequence). Trimming took off 2 bases at V and 8 bases at J, with 15 bases between the two ends. The CDR3 runs to 14 residues. CDR3 nucleotides: TGTGCCAGTAGTATACATGAGGGCCTAGGAGGCTACACCTTC. It encodes CASSIHEGLGGYTF.

This clonotype turned up a few times. The chain employs TRBV12-3 or TRBV12-4 and TRBJ2-2, with TRBD2 matching over 8 bases. This CDR3 has 15 amino acids. With 3 bases clipped from V and 6 bases from J, the junction kept 6 bases outside the gene matches. CDR3 coding DNA: TGTGCCAGCAGTTTCGGGGGGGTGACCGCCGGGGAGCTGTTTTTT. Translated, it gives CASSFGGVTAGELFF.

The table lists this clonotype with many counts. The V gene is TRBV28, the J gene TRBJ2-7, with D possibly being TRBD1 (5 bases). The CDR3 runs to 15 residues. The V end lost 0 bases, the J end lost 4 bases, and 13 bases lay between the germline ends. Germline lookup yields CDR1 MDHEN and CDR2 SYDVKM. The CDR3 protein is CASSLWSRARYEQYF. The CDR3 nucleotides read TGTGCCAGCAGTTTATGGAGCAGGGCAAGGTACGAGCAGTACTTC.

This clonotype was recorded many times. The CDR3: CASGLVGGDCHYNEQFF. The CDR3 bases are TGTGCTAGTGGTTTGGTAGGGGGGGACTGCCACTACAATGAGCAGTTCTTC. V gene TRBV12-5 combines with J gene TRBJ2-1; D is perhaps TRBD2 (7 bases). From germline, CDR1 is LGHNT and CDR2 FRNRAP. The CDR3 is made up of 17 amino acids. The V and J ends lost 0 bases and 3 bases respectively, with 15 bases between them. The full variable domain, completed using reference TRBV12-5 and TRBJ2-1, is DARVTQTPRHKVTEMGQEVTMRCQPILGHNTVFWYRQTMMQGLELLAYFRNRAPLDDSGMPKDRFSAEMPDATLATLKIQPSEPRDSAVYFCASGLVGGDCHYNEQFFGPGTRLTVL.

This clonotype was detected ten times or more. The chain employs TRBV3-2 and TRBJ2-7; TRBD2, the table's D call, lacks a check against the DNA. TRBV3-2 is labeled a pseudogene. The CDR3 has 15 amino acids. CDR3 in amino acids: CASSHDGGRVYEQYF. CDR3 nucleotide sequence: TGTGCCAGCAGCCATGATGGCGGGAGGGTCTACGAGCAGTACTTC.

The table lists this clonotype with many counts. This sequence joins TRBV12-3 or TRBV12-4 and TRBJ1-5; tentatively, D is TRBD1 (5 bases). Trimming left V 3 bases short and J 6 bases short, with 12 bases between. CDR3 size: 14 residues. The DNA of the CDR3 is TGTGCCAGCAGTTTGGGCAGGGCCGTTCAGCCCCAGCATTTT. The encoded protein is CASSLGRAVQPQHF.

This clonotype was seen at least ten times. This chain joins TRBV11-2 and TRBJ1-1; possibly TRBD1 for D (6 bases). V gave up 7 bases and J gave up 8 bases, with 14 bases separating them. The germline CDR1 and CDR2 sequences are SGHAT and FQNNGV. The CDR3 runs 12 residues. CDR3 bases: TGTGCCAGCATGTGGGGCGGGACAGAAGCTTTCTTT. This translates into CASMWGGTEAFF.

The rearrangement links TRBV19 to TRBJ2-1; 14 nucleotides line up with TRBD2. This CDR3 has 16 amino acids. Germline-derived CDR1 and CDR2 are LNHDA and SQIVND (reference sequence). Germline trimming cut 6 bases from V and 3 bases from J; bases unmatched to any gene: 4. Here the CDR3 DNA reads TGTGCCAGTAGAGGACTAGCGGGAGGCCTCTACAATGAGCAGTTCTTC. Translated: CASRGLAGGLYNEQFF. The full variable domain, rest sourced from reference TRBV19 and TRBJ2-1, is DGGITQSPKYLFRKEGQNVTLSCEQNLNHDAMYWYRQDPGQGLRLIYYSQIVNDFQKGDIAEGYSVSREKKESFPLTVTSAQKNPTAFYLCASRGLAGGLYNEQFFGPGTRLTVL.

This rearrangement joins TRBV7-6 to TRBJ2-2, with 9 nucleotides matching TRBD1. The ends lost 5 bases at V and 6 bases at J; junction bases unmatched: 7. From germline, CDR1 is SGHVS and CDR2 FNYEAQ. CDR3 length equals 15 residues. The CDR3 is CASSRDRGIAGELFF. CDR3 sequence (DNA): TGTGCCAGCAGCCGAGACAGGGGGATCGCCGGGGAGCTGTTTTTT. Using reference TRBV7-6 and TRBJ2-2 for the parts outside the CDR3, the full variable domain is GAGVSQSPRYKVTKRGQDVALRCDPISGHVSLYWYRQALGQGPEFLTYFNYEAQQDKSGLPNDRFSAERPEGSISTLTIQRTEQRDSAMYRCASSRDRGIAGELFFGEGSRLTVL.

This clonotype was picked up many times. The junction departs from the called germline gene at one end, perhaps through a read error. The chain is built from TRBV7-7 and TRBJ2-5; D tentatively reads TRBD1 or TRBD2 (5 bases each). There are 13 residues in the CDR3. CDR1 SSHAT and CDR2 FNYEAQ come from the germline V gene (reference sequence). CDR3 in DNA: TGTGCTAGCAGCCCTGTGGGGGAAGGGACCCAGTACTTC. This encodes CASSPVGEGTQYF. Full variable domain (outside the CDR3, taken from reference TRBV7-7 and TRBJ2-5): GAGVSQSPRYKVTKRGQDVTLRCDPISSHATLYWYQQALGQGPEFLTYFNYEAQPDKSGLPSDRFSAERPEGSISTLTIQRTEQRDSAMYRCASSPVGEGTQYFGPGTRLLVL.

A note on this clonotype: The junction and the germline gene differ at one end; a read error may be behind it. The CDR3 protein is CASRIGTSEYNEQFF. In DNA form, the CDR3 reads TGTGCCAGTAGAATAGGGACTAGTGAATACAATGAGCAGTTCTTC. V usage is TRBV19 and J usage is TRBJ2-1; 8 bases line up with TRBD2. This CDR3 has 15 amino acids. CDR1 is LNHDA, CDR2 SQIVND, per germline (reference sequence).

This clonotype was picked up many times. The rearrangement uses TRBV27 and TRBJ2-1; 16 nucleotides align to TRBD2. This CDR3 spans 17 amino acids. V shed 6 bases, J shed 5 bases, and the junction held 7 bases outside the gene matches. CDR1 and CDR2 (germline): MNHEY, SMNVEV (reference sequence). The CDR3: CASSPTGTSGRDNEQFF. For the CDR3, the DNA is TGTGCCAGCAGCCCGACTGGGACTAGCGGGAGGGACAATGAGCAGTTCTTC.

This clonotype was recorded a few times. The genes are TRBV5-6 and TRBJ2-3, with D hard to call. V dropped 1 base and J dropped 2 bases, with 14 bases sitting between them. The CDR3 totals 16 residues. Germline lookup yields CDR1 SGHDT and CDR2 YYEEEE. The chain's CDR3 is CASSLLSETPTDTQYF. CDR3 in DNA: TGTGCCAGCAGCTTGTTGTCTGAGACTCCCACAGATACGCAGTATTTT.

This clonotype was seen a handful of times. The chain carries TRBV2 and TRBJ2-1; tentative D call: TRBD1 (6 bases). V gave up 7 bases and J gave up 6 bases, with 13 bases separating them. Germline V CDR1 and CDR2: SNHLY, FYNNEI. The CDR3 consists of 13 residues. The CDR3 DNA reads as TGTGCCAGCACACCACAGGGACGCAATGAGCAGTTCTTC. Amino acid sequence: CASTPQGRNEQFF.